Here is one T cell receptor beta chain with its context. The repertoire was sequenced with immunoSEQ multiplex PCR; TCRdb's copy has only in-frame clones and lacks some. This table holds some 170,000 clones, approximately 85% found once. The record originates from a study of blood T cell repertoires in COVID-19. Study-level background: Whether acute or convalescent, the COVID-19 samples came from the United States, Italy and Spain. T cells, B-cell-depleted T cells, or PBMCs supplied cDNA or gDNA.

CDR3 size: 14 residues. Trimming at V came to 3 bases and at J to 5 bases, leaving 1 base not matched to a gene. The germline gives CDR1 LGHNT, CDR2 FRNRAP. This sequence was found in a man between 35 and 55 years old with acute or convalescent COVID-19. This chain joins TRBV12-5 and TRBJ2-2; TRBD1 matches 9 bases. Sequenced material: peripheral blood. CDR3 amino acids: CASGLQGATGELFF. The CDR3 coding sequence is TGTGCTAGTGGTTTACAGGGGGCAACCGGGGAGCTGTTTTTT. The full variable domain, its missing parts supplied by reference TRBV12-5 and TRBJ2-2, is DARVTQTPRHKVTEMGQEVTMRCQPILGHNTVFWYRQTMMQGLELLAYFRNRAPLDDSGMPKDRFSAEMPDATLATLKIQPSEPRDSAVYFCASGLQGATGELFFGEGSRLTVL.